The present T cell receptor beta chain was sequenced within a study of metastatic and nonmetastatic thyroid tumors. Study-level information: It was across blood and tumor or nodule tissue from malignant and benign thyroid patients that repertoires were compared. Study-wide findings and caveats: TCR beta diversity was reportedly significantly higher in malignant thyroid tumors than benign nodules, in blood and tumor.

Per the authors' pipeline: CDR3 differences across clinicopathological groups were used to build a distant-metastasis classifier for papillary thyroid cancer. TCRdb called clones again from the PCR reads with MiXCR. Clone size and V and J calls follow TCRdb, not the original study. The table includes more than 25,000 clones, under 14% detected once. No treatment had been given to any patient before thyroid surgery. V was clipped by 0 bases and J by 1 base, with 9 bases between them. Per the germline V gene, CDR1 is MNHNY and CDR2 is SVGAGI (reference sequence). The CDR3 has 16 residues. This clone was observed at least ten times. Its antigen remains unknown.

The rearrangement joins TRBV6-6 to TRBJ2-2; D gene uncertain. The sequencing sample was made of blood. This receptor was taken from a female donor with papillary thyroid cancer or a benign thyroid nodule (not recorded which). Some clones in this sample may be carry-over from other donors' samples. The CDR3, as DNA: TGTGCCAGCAGTTACTCAGGCTACCTGAACACCGGGGAGCTGTTTTTT. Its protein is CASSYSGYLNTGELFF.